This T cell receptor (beta chain) was observed in a study of blood T cell repertoires in COVID-19. At the level of the study: Samples representing acute and convalescent COVID-19 were sourced from the United States, Italy and Spain. T cells, B-cell-depleted T cells, or PBMCs supplied cDNA or gDNA.

Authors' methods: Amplification from reference gene primers served as the basis for estimated nucleated cell counts. The repertoire was sequenced with immunoSEQ multiplex PCR; TCRdb's copy has only in-frame clones and lacks some. That table is the source of V, J and clone size, and D and trimming were worked out from the DNA. The table has roughly 300,000 clones, about 82% seen once. V shed 5 bases and J shed 6 bases, with 19 bases lying between them. In germline, CDR1 is SEHNR, CDR2 FQNEAQ (reference sequence). This CDR3 region has 15 residues. The source is a woman between 45 and 60 years old with acute or convalescent COVID-19. J is TRBJ1-1 and V is TRBV7-9, with D hard to call. Source material: peripheral blood. CDR3 in amino acids: CASSPSLSGSAEAFF. CDR3 DNA: TGTGCCAGCAGCCCTAGTTTGTCGGGGAGCGCTGAAGCTTTCTTT.